Sequencing of this TCR beta chain was carried out in a study of T cell responses to AZD1222 COVID-19 vaccine. Repertoires were generated with immunoSEQ multiplex PCR, while TCRdb's copy carries only in-frame clones and drops some. This repertoire shows some 120,000 clones, around 90% found once; its top ten account for 1.5%. This CDR3 has 16 amino acids. Germline CDR1 and CDR2: LGHDT and YNNKEL (reference sequence). V was trimmed by 7 bases and J by 0 bases, leaving 16 bases between them. The sample in question was peripheral blood, obtained on day 0 of AZD1222 vaccination. This chain connects TRBV3-1 (or the pseudogene TRBV3-2) to TRBJ2-1; D is perhaps TRBD1 or TRBD2 (5 bases each). The receptor comes from an adult in good health. Here the CDR3 DNA reads TGTGCCAGCAAAAAAGGGACCCCTTCCTCCTACAATGAGCAGTTCTTC. Its protein product is CASKKGTPSSYNEQFF.